The next 30 T cell receptor beta chains were all read from a single sample in a study of technical replicates of blood from a handful of donors. Clones were read by immunoSEQ multiplex PCR, and TCRdb kept only the in-frame ones, dropping some. The sample carries around 60,000 clones, approximately 92% recorded once. Sequencing was done on a sample of PBMCs. These receptors came from a human donor in good health. Some clones in this sample may be carry-over from other donors' samples.

The chain combines TRBV9 with TRBJ2-5; possible D gene TRBD2, 5 bases. Germline V CDR1 and CDR2: SGDLS, YYNGEE. This CDR3 has 21 amino acids. The V gene lost 0 bases and the J gene lost 4 bases, with 31 bases spanning the gap. The CDR3 DNA reads TGTGCCAGCAGCGTAGTCGGTGGCAGCTACCGAGGAGGTGACGAGCGAGAGACCCAGTACTTC. Protein product: CASSVVGGSYRGGDERETQYF.

The V call is TRBV2, the J call TRBJ2-1, with 7 nucleotides matching TRBD2. This CDR3 region has 12 residues. Germline CDR1 and CDR2: SNHLY and FYNNEI. The V and J ends lost 4 bases and 16 bases, in that order; junction bases with no gene match: 10. CDR3 sequence (DNA): TGTGCCAGCAGTGGCCGAGCGGGACCTCAATTCTTC. Protein: CASSGRAGPQFF. The full variable domain, its missing parts supplied by reference TRBV2 and TRBJ2-1, is EPEVTQTPSHQVTQMGQEVILRCVPISNHLYFYWYRQILGQKVEFLVSFYNNEISEKSEIFDDQFSVERPDGSNFTLKIRSTKLEDSAMYFCASSGRAGPQFFGPGTRLTVL.

V gene TRBV7-3 combines with J gene TRBJ2-2, with 10 bases matching TRBD2. Germline values: CDR1 SGHTA, CDR2 FQGTGA. This CDR3 comprises 16 residues. Losses at the gene ends were 5 bases for V and 4 bases for J; bases not matched to a gene: 7. For the CDR3, the DNA is TGTGCCAGCAGCCCCTTAGCGGGGGGACGCACCGGGGAGCTGTTTTTT. It yields the protein CASSPLAGGRTGELFF.

This clone was seen once. The genes are TRBV25-1 and TRBJ1-5; 7 bases fit TRBD1. CDR3 length: 15 residues. Trimming at V came to 5 bases and at J to 4 bases, leaving 8 bases not matched to a gene. In germline, CDR1 is MGHDK, CDR2 SYGVNS. The chain's CDR3 is CASSPKGTVNQPQHF. As DNA, the CDR3 is TGTGCCAGCAGTCCAAAGGGGACAGTTAATCAGCCCCAGCATTTT.

This clone occurred once. The chain combines TRBV5-8 with TRBJ1-5; D unclear. This CDR3 is built from 14 residues. V dropped 0 bases and J dropped 11 bases, with 15 bases sitting between them. Germline loops: CDR1 SGHTS, CDR2 YDEGEE. In DNA form, the CDR3 reads TGTGCCAGCAGCTTGGCCAGGACCGTCGGGACCCAGCATTTT. Its translation: CASSLARTVGTQHF. Full variable domain (remainder filled in from reference TRBV5-8 and TRBJ1-5): EAGVTQSPTHLIKTRGQQATLRCSPISGHTSVYWYQQALGLGLQFLLWYDEGEERNRGNFPPRFSGRQFPNYSSELNVNALELEDSALYLCASSLARTVGTQHFGDGTRLSIL.

J is TRBJ1-5 and V is TRBV28, with D perhaps matching TRBD1 (6 bases). The CDR3 covers 15 residues. The ends were cut back, 6 bases at V and 0 bases at J, with 12 bases in the middle. In germline, CDR1 is MDHEN, CDR2 SYDVKM. CDR3 amino acids: CASSGQLYSNQPQHF. Written as DNA, the CDR3 is TGTGCCAGCAGCGGACAGCTCTATAGCAATCAGCCCCAGCATTTT.

This clone came up once. The CDR3 DNA is TGCGCCAGCAGCTCTGGGACAGGGGCAGACACCGGGGAGCTGTTTTTT. Amino acids: CASSSGTGADTGELFF. The V and J genes are TRBV5-1 and TRBJ2-2; 10 positions agree with TRBD1. Germline lookup yields CDR1 SGHRS and CDR2 YFSETQ. J lost 3 bases, V lost 3 bases, and 5 bases had no gene match. CDR3 length equals 16 residues.

The chain links TRBV6-6 to TRBJ1-5, with a tentative D call TRBD1 (5 bases). The ends were cut back, 3 bases at V and 2 bases at J, with 14 bases in the middle. CDR3 size: 16 residues. Germline V gives CDR1 MNHNY, CDR2 SVGAGI (reference sequence). The CDR3 DNA follows: TGTGCCAGCAGTTATGGGGCCAGAGCCCGCAATCAGCCCCAGCATTTT. Its translation: CASSYGARARNQPQHF.

Here the CDR3 reads CASSAISYEQYF. The CDR3 DNA reads TGTGCCAGCAGCGCGATATCCTACGAGCAGTACTTC. The chain has TRBV2 and TRBJ2-7, with D hard to call. The CDR3 totals 12 residues. V was shortened by 6 bases and J by 1 base, with 7 bases between the two germline ends. The germline CDR1 and CDR2 sequences are SNHLY and FYNNEI.

CDR3 in DNA: TGTGCCATCAGTGATCTCCTAGCGGGAGGTAACAATGAGCAGTTCTTC. Its protein product is CAISDLLAGGNNEQFF. The chain links TRBV10-3 to TRBJ2-1; 11 nucleotides align to TRBD2. The V segment lost 3 bases and the J segment 5 bases; nucleotides outside the gene matches: 6. The germline V gene encodes CDR1 ENHRY and CDR2 SYGVKD. This CDR3 spans 16 amino acids.

The CDR3 reads CASSFILAGNNEQFF. The CDR3 coding sequence is TGTGCCAGCAGCTTCATACTAGCGGGGAACAATGAGCAGTTCTTC. The chain has TRBV11-2 and TRBJ2-1, with 10 bases identical to TRBD2. Germline assignment: CDR1 SGHAT and CDR2 FQNNGV. The CDR3 totals 15 residues. Unmatched junction bases numbered 4, after V lost 3 bases and J lost 5 bases.

The chain joins TRBV6-4 to TRBJ2-3, with 9 bases matching TRBD2. Germline lookup yields CDR1 MRHNA and CDR2 SNTAGT. Unmatched junction bases numbered 5, after V lost 5 bases and J lost 2 bases. The length of the CDR3 is 15 residues. CDR3 sequence (DNA): TGTGCCAGCAGTAGGACTAGCGAGCCCACAGATACGCAGTATTTT. This encodes CASSRTSEPTDTQYF.

The chain joins TRBV7-2 to TRBJ1-2, with D hard to call. CDR1 is SGHTA, CDR2 FQGNSA, per germline. The V end lost 4 bases, the J end lost 5 bases, and 20 bases lay between the germline ends. This CDR3 has 16 amino acids. In DNA form, the CDR3 reads TGTGCCAGCAGCTCCCCTGGTCTCGGCGGTACATATGGCTACACCTTC. Encoded protein: CASSSPGLGGTYGYTF.

The chain has TRBV15 and TRBJ2-6; maybe TRBD2 (5 bases). V was trimmed by 5 bases and J by 0 bases, leaving 14 bases between them. Germline assignment: CDR1 LNHNV and CDR2 YYDKDF (reference sequence). The CDR3 contains 17 residues. The CDR3 loop reads CATSGRPAGSGANVLTF. The CDR3 DNA reads as TGTGCCACCAGCGGACGGCCGGCGGGCTCTGGGGCCAACGTCCTGACTTTC.

The CDR3 DNA follows: TGTGCCAGCAGTGATCGAGGACAGGGGGGGGGTGCGACTAATGAAAAACTGTTTTTT. Translated, it gives CASSDRGQGGGATNEKLFF. The chain has TRBV6-1 and TRBJ1-4; the match to TRBD1 covers 10 bases. With V trimmed by 3 bases and J by 2 bases, 12 bases remained unmatched. The CDR3 runs 19 residues. Per the germline V gene, CDR1 is MNHNS and CDR2 is SASEGT.

The chain carries TRBV7-3 and TRBJ2-2; 8 nucleotides agree with TRBD2. Germline V gene data show CDR1 as SGHTA and CDR2 as FQGTGA. The J segment lost 6 bases and the V segment lost 2 bases, leaving 11 bases of the junction unmatched. This CDR3 has 17 residues. The CDR3 reads CASSLWSGGLASGELFF. CDR3 sequence (DNA): TGTGCCAGCAGCTTATGGAGCGGGGGCCTGGCTTCCGGGGAGCTGTTTTTT.

This clone was found once. The chain uses TRBV5-6 and TRBJ2-5, with 7 bases aligning to TRBD2. With V trimmed by 5 bases and J by 1 base, 8 bases remained unmatched. The length of the CDR3 is 15 residues. The germline CDR1 and CDR2 sequences are SGHDT and YYEEEE. The CDR3: CASRLGLGPQETQYF. CDR3 nucleotides: TGTGCCAGCAGGTTAGGACTAGGCCCCCAAGAGACCCAGTACTTC.

This sequence joins TRBV2 and TRBJ2-7; perhaps TRBD1 as D (7 bases). This CDR3 has 15 residues. CDR1 is SNHLY, CDR2 FYNNEI, per germline. V lost 4 bases, J lost 3 bases, and 16 bases lay in between. The CDR3 nucleotides are TGTGCCAGCAGTGTCCCGCCAGGGGGGATCTACGAGCAGTACTTC. Protein: CASSVPPGGIYEQYF. The whole variable domain, filled in from reference TRBV2 and TRBJ2-7, reads EPEVTQTPSHQVTQMGQEVILRCVPISNHLYFYWYRQILGQKVEFLVSFYNNEISEKSEIFDDQFSVERPDGSNFTLKIRSTKLEDSAMYFCASSVPPGGIYEQYFGPGTRLTVT.

This chain joins TRBV2 and TRBJ1-2; 7 nucleotides align to TRBD1. The V gene end was trimmed by 3 bases and the J gene end by 8 bases; junction bases not matched to a gene: 3. Germline loops: CDR1 SNHLY, CDR2 FYNNEI. The CDR3 loop spans 12 amino acids. The CDR3, as DNA: TGTGCCAGCAGTGAGACAGGGAAGGGCTACACCTTC. This sequence encodes CASSETGKGYTF.

This chain uses TRBV19 with TRBJ2-5; perhaps TRBD2 as D (5 bases). Between the trimmed V and J ends, which lost 0 bases and 2 bases, there was a span of 7 bases. The CDR3 length is 14 residues. In germline, CDR1 is LNHDA, CDR2 SQIVND (reference sequence). CDR3 sequence (DNA): TGTGCCAGTAGTATAGATCGGAGGCAAGAGACCCAGTACTTC. As protein: CASSIDRRQETQYF.

V usage is TRBV4-3 and J usage is TRBJ2-2; 8 bases fit TRBD2. V shed 5 bases, J shed 4 bases, and the junction held 6 bases outside the gene matches. Per germline, CDR1 LGHNA and CDR2 YSLEER. The CDR3 spans 15 residues. Here the CDR3 DNA reads TGCGCCAGCAGCGTCGGACTAGCTACCACCGGGGAGCTGTTTTTT. This encodes CASSVGLATTGELFF.

This sequence joins TRBV6-5 and TRBJ1-3, with 7 bases matching TRBD1. V lost 7 bases and J lost 2; bases outside the gene matches: 5. The CDR3 is 14 residues long. The germline gives CDR1 MNHEY, CDR2 SVGAGI. CDR3 amino acids: CASTQQGTGNTIYF. CDR3 bases: TGTGCCAGCACCCAACAGGGGACTGGAAACACCATATATTTT.

The chain employs TRBV4-1 and TRBJ2-7; D not resolved. The V gene lost 0 bases and the J gene lost 7 bases, with 13 bases spanning the gap. The CDR3 runs 14 residues. Germline V lookup: CDR1 MGHRA, CDR2 YSYEKL. CDR3 DNA sequence: TGCGCCAGCAGCCAAGATCGCTATCCGTCGGAGCAGTACTTC. Translated: CASSQDRYPSEQYF.

This clone was picked up a small number of times. The V call is TRBV21-1, the J call TRBJ2-1; the tabulated D call, TRBD1, remains unverified against the DNA. TRBV21-1 is an annotated pseudogene. There are 14 residues in the CDR3. This CDR3 reads CASSTRQGAREQFF. Written as DNA, the CDR3 is TGTGCCAGCAGCACCCGACAGGGGGCAAGGGAGCAGTTCTTC.

This chain connects TRBV29-1 to TRBJ2-7; no firm D call. Trimming took off 3 bases at V and 5 bases at J, with 11 bases between the two ends. CDR3 length: 12 amino acids. In germline, CDR1 is SQVTM, CDR2 ANQGSEA. CDR3 amino acids: CSVDGGRDEQYF. In nucleotides, the CDR3 is TGCAGCGTTGACGGCGGAAGAGACGAGCAGTACTTC.

The chain combines TRBV29-1 with TRBJ2-1; TRBD2 might be the D (5 bases). The germline gives CDR1 SQVTM, CDR2 ANQGSEA. The CDR3 loop spans 15 amino acids. The V end was cut by 0 bases, the J end by 2 bases, with 11 bases between. The CDR3 coding sequence is TGCAGCGTTGAAGAGGGGAGTAGACCCTACAATGAGCAGTTCTTC. The encoded protein is CSVEEGSRPYNEQFF.

V usage is TRBV4-1 and J usage is TRBJ2-7; no reliable D call. V gave up 4 bases and J gave up 5 bases, with 9 bases separating them. The CDR3 is 12 residues long. The germline V gene encodes CDR1 MGHRA and CDR2 YSYEKL. In DNA form, the CDR3 reads TGCGCCAGCAGCCCGTCCGAGAACGAGCAGTACTTC. Its protein is CASSPSENEQYF.

The gene calls are TRBV7-9 and TRBJ2-7; 11 bases fit TRBD2. This CDR3 spans 14 amino acids. The V gene end was trimmed by 5 bases and the J gene end by 2 bases; junction bases not matched to a gene: 2. The germline gives CDR1 SEHNR, CDR2 FQNEAQ (reference sequence). The CDR3 DNA reads as TGTGCCAGCAGCAAGACTAGCGGGACCTACGAGCAGTACTTC. Translation gives CASSKTSGTYEQYF.

CDR3 DNA sequence: TGTGCCAGCAGTTTAATTGGGCTAGCGGGGGAGACCCAGTACTTC. This encodes CASSLIGLAGETQYF. V gene TRBV27 combines with J gene TRBJ2-5; TRBD2 matches at 9 bases. Germline assignment: CDR1 MNHEY and CDR2 SMNVEV (reference sequence). The J segment lost 5 bases and the V segment lost 2 bases, leaving 6 bases of the junction unmatched. The CDR3 runs 15 residues.

This clone has only one observation. The CDR3 protein is CASNLMEGPYNEQFF. For the CDR3, the DNA is TGTGCCAGCAACCTGATGGAGGGCCCCTACAATGAGCAGTTCTTC. V gene TRBV9 combines with J gene TRBJ2-1; D is possibly TRBD2 (6 bases). Germline-derived CDR1 and CDR2 are SGDLS and YYNGEE. V shed 6 bases and J shed 2 bases, with 15 bases lying between them. This CDR3 has 15 residues.